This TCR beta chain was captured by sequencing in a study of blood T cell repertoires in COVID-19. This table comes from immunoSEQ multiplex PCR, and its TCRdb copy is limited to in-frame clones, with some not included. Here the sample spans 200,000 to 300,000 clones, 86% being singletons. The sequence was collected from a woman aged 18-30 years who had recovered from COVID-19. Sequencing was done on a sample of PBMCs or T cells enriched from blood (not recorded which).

In DNA, the CDR3 is TGTGCCAGCAGCTTCCGGGACTACTCGAACACCGGGGAGCTGTTTTTT. Translation gives CASSFRDYSNTGELFF. V is TRBV9 and J is TRBJ2-2; 7 bases match TRBD2. From germline, CDR1 is SGDLS and CDR2 YYNGEE. The CDR3 totals 16 residues. The J segment lost 0 bases and the V segment lost 4 bases, leaving 6 bases of the junction unmatched.